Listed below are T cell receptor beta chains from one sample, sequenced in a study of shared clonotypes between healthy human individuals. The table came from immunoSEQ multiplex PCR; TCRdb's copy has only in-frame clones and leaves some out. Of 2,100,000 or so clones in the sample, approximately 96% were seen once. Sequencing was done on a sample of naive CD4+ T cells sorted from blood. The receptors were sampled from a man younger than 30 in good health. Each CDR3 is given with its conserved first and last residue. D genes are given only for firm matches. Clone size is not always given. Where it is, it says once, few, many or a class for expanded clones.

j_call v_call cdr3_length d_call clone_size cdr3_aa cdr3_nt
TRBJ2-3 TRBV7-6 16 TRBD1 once CASSLGTGEGTDTQYF TGTGCCAGCAGCTTAGGGACAGGGGAGGGAACAGATACGCAGTATTTT
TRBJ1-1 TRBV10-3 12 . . CAISQAPGEAFF TGTGCCATCAGCCAAGCCCCTGGGGAGGCTTTCTTT
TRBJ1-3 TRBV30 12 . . CAWRHTGAAIYF TGTGCCTGGAGGCACACCGGGGCCGCCATATATTTT
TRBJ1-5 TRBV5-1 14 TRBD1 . CASSVTGGNQPQHF TGCGCCAGCAGCGTCACAGGGGGCAATCAGCCCCAGCATTTT
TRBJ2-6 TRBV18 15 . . CASSPVGTGANVLTF TGTGCCAGCTCACCGGTAGGGACTGGGGCCAACGTCCTGACTTTC
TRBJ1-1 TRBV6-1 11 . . CASNGNTEAFF TGTGCCAGCAATGGGAACACTGAAGCTTTCTTT
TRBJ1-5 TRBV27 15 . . CASSSMGKGNQPQHF TGTGCCAGCAGTTCAATGGGGAAGGGCAATCAGCCCCAGCATTTT
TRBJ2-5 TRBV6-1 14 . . CASSEAVGWETQYF TGTGCCAGCAGTGAAGCCGTCGGATGGGAGACCCAGTACTTC
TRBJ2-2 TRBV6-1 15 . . CATRGITVNTGELFF TGTGCCACCAGAGGGATTACAGTGAACACCGGGGAGCTGTTTTTT
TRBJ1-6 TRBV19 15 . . CASSIRSGAGSPLHF TGTGCCAGTAGTATCCGATCAGGGGCAGGGTCACCCCTCCACTTT
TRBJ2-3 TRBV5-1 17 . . CASSLIPGPSGTDTQYF TGCGCCAGCAGCTTGATACCGGGGCCCTCGGGCACAGATACGCAGTATTTT
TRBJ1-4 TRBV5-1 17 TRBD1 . CASSWDRGFATNEKLFF TGCGCCAGCAGCTGGGACAGGGGTTTTGCAACTAATGAAAAACTGTTTTTT
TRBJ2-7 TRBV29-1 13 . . CSVGRGVAYEQYF TGCAGCGTTGGTAGGGGGGTCGCCTACGAGCAGTACTTC
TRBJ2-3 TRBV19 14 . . CASTGDTPTDTQYF TGTGCCAGTACCGGGGACACCCCCACAGATACGCAGTATTTT
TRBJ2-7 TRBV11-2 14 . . CASSSVGTEYEQYF TGTGCCAGCAGCTCAGTAGGGACTGAATACGAGCAGTACTTC
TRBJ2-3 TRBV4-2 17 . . CASSQGAVGDRTDTQYF TGTGCCAGCAGCCAAGGGGCCGTAGGGGATAGGACAGATACGCAGTATTTT
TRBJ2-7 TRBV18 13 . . CASSPGSSYEQYF TGTGCCAGCTCACCGGGTAGCTCCTACGAGCAGTACTTC
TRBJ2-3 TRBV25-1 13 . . CASGGGAPDTQYF TGTGCCAGCGGAGGTGGGGCACCAGATACGCAGTATTTT
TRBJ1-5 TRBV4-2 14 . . CASSQDRGFQPQHF TGTGCCAGCAGCCAAGATAGGGGTTTTCAGCCCCAGCATTTT
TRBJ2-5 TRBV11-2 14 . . CASSLPGWVETQYF TGTGCCAGCAGCTTACCGGGTTGGGTAGAGACCCAGTACTTC
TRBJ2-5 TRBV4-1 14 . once CASSQVRGGETQYF TGCGCCAGCAGCCAAGTTAGGGGTGGCGAGACCCAGTACTTC
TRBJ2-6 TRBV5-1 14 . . CASSTASGANVLTF TGCGCCAGCAGCACGGCCTCTGGGGCCAACGTCCTGACTTTC
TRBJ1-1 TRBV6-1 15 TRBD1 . CASRRTGGGNTEAFF TGTGCCAGCAGGAGGACAGGTGGGGGGAACACTGAAGCTTTCTTT
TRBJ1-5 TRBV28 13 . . CASRLYLDQPQHF TGTGCCAGCAGACTTTACCTAGATCAGCCCCAGCATTTT
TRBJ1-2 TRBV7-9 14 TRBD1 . CASSLSDRGSGYTF TGTGCCAGCAGCCTATCGGACAGGGGAAGCGGCTACACCTTC
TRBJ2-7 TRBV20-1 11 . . CSGWLSYEQYF TGCAGTGGGTGGCTCTCCTACGAGCAGTACTTC
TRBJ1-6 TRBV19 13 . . CASRESYNSPLHF TGTGCCAGTAGGGAATCCTATAATTCACCCCTCCACTTT
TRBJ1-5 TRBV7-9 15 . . CASRPQWRVLQPQHF TGTGCCAGCAGACCCCAGTGGAGGGTTTTACAGCCCCAGCATTTT
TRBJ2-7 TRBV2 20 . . CASSEQGSVRGEAVPYEQYF TGTGCCAGCAGTGAGCAGGGAAGCGTTCGGGGAGAAGCGGTTCCCTACGAGCAGTACTTC
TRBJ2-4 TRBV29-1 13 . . CSVFREAKNIQYF TGCAGCGTCTTCAGGGAGGCCAAAAACATTCAGTACTTC
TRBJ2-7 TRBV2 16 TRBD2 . CASSLAGAGKGGEQYF TGTGCCAGCAGTCTAGCGGGAGCGGGGAAGGGGGGAGAGCAGTACTTC
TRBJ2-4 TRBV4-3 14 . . CASSQGVAKNIQYF TGCGCCAGCAGCCAGGGAGTAGCCAAAAACATTCAGTACTTC
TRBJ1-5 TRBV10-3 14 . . CAISRTDSNQPQHF TGTGCCATCAGTCGGACAGATAGCAATCAGCCCCAGCATTTT
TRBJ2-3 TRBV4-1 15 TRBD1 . CASSTQGENTDTQYF TGCGCCAGCAGCACACAGGGGGAGAACACAGATACGCAGTATTTT
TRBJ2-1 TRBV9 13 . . CASSVVGMSEQFF TGTGCCAGCAGCGTAGTAGGCATGAGTGAGCAGTTCTTC
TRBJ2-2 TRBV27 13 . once CASSLEGFGELFF TGTGCCAGCAGTTTAGAGGGCTTCGGGGAGCTGTTTTTT
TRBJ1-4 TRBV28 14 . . CASSSQGTNEKLFF TGTGCCAGCAGTTCTCAGGGTACTAATGAAAAACTGTTTTTT
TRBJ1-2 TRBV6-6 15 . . CASSYITRSQGDYTF TGTGCCAGCAGTTACATCACAAGATCTCAAGGTGACTACACCTTC
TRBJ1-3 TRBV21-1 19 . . CASSNLGFRGRTSGNTIYF TGTGCCAGCAGCAATCTGGGTTTCCGGGGGAGAACCTCTGGAAACACCATATATTTT
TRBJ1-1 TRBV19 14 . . CASSIVGENTEAFF TGTGCCAGTAGTATAGTCGGGGAGAACACTGAAGCTTTCTTT
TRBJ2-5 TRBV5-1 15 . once CASSLEAGRWETQYF TGCGCCAGCAGCTTGGAGGCAGGGAGGTGGGAGACCCAGTACTTC
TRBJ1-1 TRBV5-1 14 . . CASRGPRMNTEAFF TGCGCCAGTCGTGGGCCGCGGATGAACACTGAAGCTTTCTTT
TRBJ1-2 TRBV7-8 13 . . CASSPRGHYGYTF TGTGCCAGCAGCCCCAGGGGTCACTATGGCTACACCTTC
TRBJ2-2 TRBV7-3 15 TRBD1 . CASSLGDRETGELFF TGTGCCAGCAGCTTAGGGGACAGGGAAACCGGGGAGCTGTTTTTT
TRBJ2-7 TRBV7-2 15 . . CASSLAGSHSYEQYF TGTGCCAGCAGCTTAGCCGGGTCCCACTCCTACGAGCAGTACTTC
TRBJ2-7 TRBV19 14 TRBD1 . CASSNGRTGDEQYF TGTGCCAGTAGTAATGGACGGACAGGGGATGAGCAGTACTTC
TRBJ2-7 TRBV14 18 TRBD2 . CASSHSQLAGVKSYEQYF TGTGCCAGCAGCCATTCTCAACTAGCGGGGGTGAAGTCCTACGAGCAGTACTTC
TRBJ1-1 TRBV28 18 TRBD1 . CASSFPYLDRGRGGDAFF TGTGCCAGCAGTTTCCCGTACCTGGACAGGGGGCGGGGGGGAGACGCTTTCTTT
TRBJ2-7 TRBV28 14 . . CASSETGSSYEQYF TGTGCCAGCAGTGAAACCGGGAGCTCCTACGAGCAGTACTTC
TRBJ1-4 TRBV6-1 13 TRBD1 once CASSGQVNEKLFF TGTGCCAGCAGCGGACAGGTTAATGAAAAACTGTTTTTT
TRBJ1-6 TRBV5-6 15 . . CASTLGVGSNSPLHF TGTGCCAGCACCCTTGGGGTCGGAAGCAATTCACCCCTCCACTTT
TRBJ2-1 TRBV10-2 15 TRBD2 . CATLPGLAGDNEQFF TGCGCCACCCTCCCTGGGCTAGCGGGAGACAATGAGCAGTTCTTC
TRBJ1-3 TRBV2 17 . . CASSGPMGGNSGNTIYF TGTGCCAGCAGCGGCCCCATGGGGGGGAACTCTGGAAACACCATATATTTT
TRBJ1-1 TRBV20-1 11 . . CSARPTPEAFF TGCAGTGCTAGACCTACCCCTGAAGCTTTCTTT
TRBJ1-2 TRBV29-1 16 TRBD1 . CSVEDHSDRANYGYTF TGCAGCGTTGAAGATCACTCCGACAGGGCTAACTATGGCTACACCTTC
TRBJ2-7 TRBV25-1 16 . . CASSGSANIVTYEQYF TGTGCCAGCAGTGGTAGCGCCAACATAGTCACCTACGAGCAGTACTTC
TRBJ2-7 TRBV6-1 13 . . CASSETPPYEQYF TGTGCCAGCAGTGAAACACCTCCCTACGAGCAGTACTTC
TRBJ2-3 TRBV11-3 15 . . CASSPAGATTDTQYF TGTGCCAGCAGCCCCGCGGGGGCCACCACAGATACGCAGTATTTT